This record looks at one TCR beta chain sequence and its context. Antigen unknown. These data originate in a study of T-cell memory formation after mild COVID-19. Study overall: The two donors had largely donor-specific TCR clusters. Findings and caveats of the study: The study found balanced CD4/CD8 in clones contracting day 15 to 85 and a CD4+ lean in later expanders.

One entry per CDR3 protein results from TCRdb running MiXCR on the 5' RACE reads. Of around 200,000 distinct CDR3 sequences listed, roughly 23% are singletons. The germline V gene encodes CDR1 LGHNA and CDR2 YSLEER. The ends lost 4 bases at V and 2 bases at J; junction bases unmatched: 3. The CDR3 totals 14 residues. This sequence joins TRBV4-3 and TRBJ2-7, with 9 positions matching TRBD1. The clonotype comes from an adult woman who had mild COVID-19 (a few samples of this study predate the infection). Cell type and time point are not known. The sequenced material came from PBMCs or a T cell subset sorted from them (not recorded which). The CDR3 nucleotides are TGCGCCAGCAGCCTGGACAGGGGAACCTACGAGCAGTACTTC. This codes for CASSLDRGTYEQYF.